This TCR beta chain was captured by sequencing in a study of blood T cell repertoires in COVID-19. Methods used by the authors: Amplifying reference gene primers gave estimates of nucleated cell counts. Sequenced by immunoSEQ multiplex PCR; TCRdb stores in-frame clones only, minus some. V, J and clone size are those of that table, while D and trimming were read from the DNA. The sample records 490,000 or so clones, roughly nine tenths being singletons. The participants were between roughly 18 and 89 years old and came from 20 to 30 US areas. Self-reported history from a screening survey and questionnaire set each donor's cohort. Donors in Cohort 3 counted as recovered after two negative PCRs, clearance, or symptom resolution. Germline trimming cut 2 bases from V and 4 bases from J; bases unmatched to any gene: 6. CDR1 is KGHSH and CDR2 is LQKENI in the germline V gene. This CDR3 is built from 15 residues.

Sequenced input: PBMCs or T cells enriched from blood (not recorded which). This sequence was found in an older woman who had recovered from COVID-19. The chain combines TRBV18 with TRBJ1-2; 8 positions agree with TRBD1. The CDR3 loop reads CASSPSPGQVYGYTF. The CDR3 DNA reads as TGTGCCAGCTCACCATCGCCGGGACAGGTCTATGGCTACACCTTC.